This T cell receptor (beta chain) was recorded in a study of T-cell reconstitution after alpha-beta-depleted transplantation in children. The table lists this clonotype with many counts. For TCRbeta, the library was prepared with unique molecular identifiers. TCRdb itself ran the PCR reads through MiXCR, one entry per CDR3 protein. The repertoire holds around 64,000 distinct CDR3 sequences, with approximately 10% as singletons. The sequencing here drew on PBMCs, taken before TCRalphabeta/CD19-depleted stem cell transplant. This sequence was found in a boy aged 5 to 17 with acute myeloid leukemia, due to receive a stem cell transplant.

The CDR3 is CATSIGISTDTQYF. The CDR3 bases are TGTGCCACCAGCATAGGCATTAGCACAGATACGCAGTATTTT. The chain carries TRBV15 and TRBJ2-3; D uncertain. Germline CDR1 is LNHNV and CDR2 is YYDKDF (reference sequence). V lost 4 bases to trimming and J lost 0 bases, with 8 bases between them. The CDR3 runs 14 residues.